A selection of T cell receptor beta chains follows, all from one sample in a study of T cell responses to AZD1222 COVID-19 vaccine. The protocol was immunoSEQ multiplex PCR, while the TCRdb copy is restricted to in-frame clones and leaves out a portion. The sample records approximately 170,000 clones, roughly 89% being singletons. The sample here was peripheral blood, taken on day 0 of AZD1222 vaccination. The receptors were gathered from an adult in good health. The CDR3 runs from the conserved cysteine through the conserved F or W. A D gene is named only where the DNA matches it firmly. Only part of the rows carry a size: once, few, many, or a class if the clone is expanded.

CASRPWWAGEADTQYF	TGTGCCAGCAGACCCTGGTGGGCGGGAGAAGCAGATACGCAGTATTTT	TRBD2	.	TRBJ2-3	TRBV5-5
CASSQDRAGPNEQFF	TGCGCCAGCAGCCAAGATCGGGCGGGGCCCAATGAGCAGTTCTTC	.	few	TRBJ2-1	TRBV4-1
CASSYADGYTF	TGTGCCAGCAGTTACGCAGATGGCTACACCTTC	.	.	TRBJ1-2	TRBV6-5
CASSLGRGPREQYF	TGCGCCAGCAGCTTGGGCAGGGGACCTCGGGAGCAGTACTTC	.	.	TRBJ2-7	TRBV5-1
CATSGGDAYGYTF	TGTGCCACCAGTGGGGGGGATGCCTATGGCTACACCTTC	.	.	TRBJ1-2	TRBV24-1
CASSFGPEVVGYTF	TGTGCCAGCAGCTTCGGACCCGAGGTCGTTGGCTACACCTTC	.	.	TRBJ1-2	TRBV7-2
CASSLASSNQPQHF	TGTGCCAGCAGTTTGGCGAGTAGCAATCAGCCCCAGCATTTT	.	.	TRBJ1-5	TRBV6-6
CASSQAAGSKQKGQFF	TGTGCCAGCAGCCAAGCTGCGGGCTCGAAACAAAAGGGGCAGTTCTTC	.	.	TRBJ2-1	TRBV3-1/TRBV3-2
CASSPRQSTGELFF	TGTGCCAGCTCCCCTAGACAGAGCACCGGGGAGCTGTTTTTT	.	once	TRBJ2-2	TRBV18
CASSLVARGHQPQHF	TGTGCCAGCAGCTTGGTGGCCAGGGGTCATCAGCCCCAGCATTTT	.	once	TRBJ1-5	TRBV5-8
CASSAGALDTQYF	TGTGCCAGCAGTGCGGGGGCTTTGGATACGCAGTATTTT	.	.	TRBJ2-3	TRBV2
CASSYSRTANEQFF	TGCGCCAGCAGTTACTCAAGGACAGCAAATGAGCAGTTCTTC	.	once	TRBJ2-1	TRBV4-3
CASSPGREGYGYTF	TGTGCCAGCAGCCCCGGGAGGGAGGGGTATGGCTACACCTTC	.	.	TRBJ1-2	TRBV6-6
CASTFGRSGAVEQFF	TGTGCCAGCACCTTTGGGAGGTCGGGGGCCGTTGAGCAGTTCTTC	.	.	TRBJ2-1	TRBV11-2
CAWRKWQGYYYGYTF	TGTGCCTGGAGAAAGTGGCAGGGGTATTACTACGGCTACACCTTC	.	.	TRBJ1-2	TRBV30
CAISESLQPFEQYF	TGTGCCATCAGTGAGTCGCTCCAACCGTTTGAGCAGTACTTC	.	.	TRBJ2-7	TRBV10-3
CASGTEKNRGRTEAFF	TGTGCTAGTGGTACAGAGAAGAACAGGGGGAGGACTGAAGCTTTCTTT	TRBD1	.	TRBJ1-1	TRBV12-5
CASSMVVSSGRAGGELFF	TGTGCCAGTAGTATGGTCGTCAGTAGCGGGAGGGCCGGCGGGGAGCTGTTTTTT	TRBD2	.	TRBJ2-2	TRBV19
CASSFWDASGDEQFF	TGTGCCAGCAGCTTTTGGGACGCATCGGGGGATGAGCAGTTCTTC	.	.	TRBJ2-1	TRBV7-9
CASSPPPFGGANVLTF	TGTGCCAGCAGCCCCCCCCCTTTCGGTGGGGCCAACGTCCTGACTTTC	.	.	TRBJ2-6	TRBV9
CASSNLPLGGRRRSYEQYF	TGTGCCAGCAGCAATCTCCCACTGGGCGGCAGGCGCCGCTCCTACGAGCAGTACTTC	.	.	TRBJ2-7	TRBV5-8
CASSLWSAETQYF	TGTGCCAGCAGCTTATGGTCAGCGGAGACCCAGTACTTC	.	.	TRBJ2-5	TRBV7-9
CAWSRLYEQYF	TGTGCCTGGAGTCGATTATACGAGCAGTACTTC	.	.	TRBJ2-7	TRBV30
CASTTGPTNEKLFF	TGTGCCTCCACGACAGGCCCAACTAATGAAAAACTGTTTTTT	.	.	TRBJ1-4	TRBV2
CASSRTVFSGNTIYF	TGTGCCAGCAGCAGGACGGTCTTCTCTGGAAACACCATATATTTT	.	.	TRBJ1-3	TRBV7-9
CASSAGDRSNQPQHF	TGTGCCAGCTCGGCGGGGGACAGATCCAATCAGCCCCAGCATTTT	TRBD1	few	TRBJ1-5	TRBV18
CASSQDWMTEAFF	TGTGCCAGCAGCCAAGATTGGATGACTGAAGCTTTCTTT	.	.	TRBJ1-1	TRBV4-2
CASSKWGGWASGSTDTQYF	.	.	.	TRBJ2-3	TRBV21-1
CASSGQGGQVTGELFF	TGTGCCAGCAGTGGTCAGGGGGGGCAGGTCACCGGGGAGCTGTTTTTT	.	.	TRBJ2-2	TRBV6-1
CASSDPFLSTDTQYF	TGTGCCAGCAGTGACCCCTTCCTTAGCACAGATACGCAGTATTTT	.	.	TRBJ2-3	TRBV25-1
CASSASGVNEQYF	TGTGCCAGCTCAGCATCCGGGGTAAACGAGCAGTACTTC	.	.	TRBJ2-7	TRBV18
CASSENGGYTEAFF	TGCGCCAGCAGTGAGAATGGTGGGTACACTGAAGCTTTCTTT	.	.	TRBJ1-1	TRBV10-2
CASSTRGSGTEAFF	TGTGCCAGTAGTACCAGGGGATCGGGGACTGAAGCTTTCTTT	.	.	TRBJ1-1	TRBV19
CASSLLGGVNEQFF	TGTGCCAGCAGCTTACTAGGAGGGGTGAATGAGCAGTTCTTC	.	.	TRBJ2-1	TRBV7-3
CASSLGTRGSEAFF	TGTGCCAGCAGTTTGGGAACCAGGGGCTCTGAAGCTTTCTTT	.	.	TRBJ1-1	TRBV27
CASSVPRGSGNTIYF	TGTGCCAGCAGTGTCCCTCGGGGATCCGGAAACACCATATATTTT	.	.	TRBJ1-3	TRBV2
CASSPGPSNQPQHF	TGTGCCAGCTCTCCCGGGCCTAGCAATCAGCCCCAGCATTTT	.	.	TRBJ1-5	TRBV27
CASSYVLGNEQFF	TGTGCCAGCAGTTACGTCCTAGGAAATGAGCAGTTCTTC	.	.	TRBJ2-1	TRBV6-5
CASSIRAGADQPQHF	TGTGCCAGTAGTATTCGCGCAGGGGCGGATCAGCCCCAGCATTTT	.	once	TRBJ1-5	TRBV19
CAWGGTLHNQPQHF	TGTGCCTGGGGGGGGACATTACATAATCAGCCCCAGCATTTT	.	.	TRBJ1-5	TRBV30
CSARGPTEAFF	TGCAGTGCTAGGGGTCCCACTGAAGCTTTCTTT	.	.	TRBJ1-1	TRBV20-1
CASSTRALQPQHF	TGTGCCAGCAGCACTCGCGCTTTACAGCCCCAGCATTTT	.	.	TRBJ1-5	TRBV12-3/TRBV12-4
CASSIRRPINQPQHF	TGTGCCAGCAGTATACGGCGCCCTATCAATCAGCCCCAGCATTTT	.	once	TRBJ1-5	TRBV6-5
CASHHDREFSNQPQHF	TGTGCAAGTCACCATGACAGAGAATTTAGCAATCAGCCCCAGCATTTT	.	.	TRBJ1-5	TRBV12-2
CASSLMAQTNEKLFF	TGCGCCAGCAGCTTGATGGCCCAAACTAATGAAAAACTGTTTTTT	.	.	TRBJ1-4	TRBV5-1
CASSRDMTVSGNQPQHF	TGTGCCAGCAGTCGAGATATGACAGTTAGTGGCAATCAGCCCCAGCATTTT	.	few	TRBJ1-5	TRBV27
CASSGRTGEGGTEAFF	TGTGCCAGCAGCGGTAGGACAGGGGAAGGAGGCACTGAAGCTTTCTTT	TRBD1	.	TRBJ1-1	TRBV7-2
CASSSTNYGYTF	TGTGCCAGCAGCTCCACTAACTATGGCTACACCTTC	.	.	TRBJ1-2	TRBV5-8
CASSIGAYLNTEAFF	TGTGCCAGTAGTATAGGAGCTTACCTGAACACTGAAGCTTTCTTT	.	once	TRBJ1-1	TRBV19
CASSPTGAGYTF	TGTGCCAGCAGCCCGACAGGGGCGGGCTACACCTTC	TRBD1	few	TRBJ1-2	TRBV12-3/TRBV12-4
CRAKQGHEQFF	TGCAGGGCCAAACAGGGTCATGAGCAGTTCTTC	.	.	TRBJ2-1	TRBV20-1
CAISESVGTDGYTF	TGTGCCATCAGTGAGTCTGTAGGCACGGATGGCTACACCTTC	.	.	TRBJ1-2	TRBV10-3
CASSLMDGVAKNIQYF	TGTGCCAGCAGCCTTATGGACGGGGTAGCCAAAAACATTCAGTACTTC	.	.	TRBJ2-4	TRBV14
CASGGRVRNTEAFF	TGTGCCAGCGGAGGCAGGGTGAGGAACACTGAAGCTTTCTTT	.	.	TRBJ1-1	TRBV6-5
CASSFQPTNEKLFF	TGCGCCAGCAGCTTTCAGCCAACTAATGAAAAACTGTTTTTT	.	.	TRBJ1-4	TRBV5-1
CASSSKANYGYTF	TGTGCCAGCTCATCCAAGGCTAACTATGGCTACACCTTC	.	once	TRBJ1-2	TRBV18
CASSSGQASEETQYF	TGTGCCAGCAGCTCGGGACAGGCGAGCGAGGAGACCCAGTACTTC	TRBD1	.	TRBJ2-5	TRBV5-4
CASSLSRNTGELFF	TGTGCCAGCAGTTTATCCCGGAACACCGGGGAGCTGTTTTTT	.	.	TRBJ2-2	TRBV27
CASSLAGGHGSTDTQYF	TGTGCCAGTAGTCTAGCGGGAGGGCATGGAAGCACAGATACGCAGTATTTT	TRBD2	.	TRBJ2-3	TRBV19
CASSIGLGQGHGYTF	TGTGCCAGTAGTATAGGTCTTGGGCAGGGACATGGCTACACCTTC	.	.	TRBJ1-2	TRBV19